This TCR beta chain came from a study of cytomegalovirus exposure and HLA in healthy donors. Notes on the study in general: Earlier findings revealed that most TCR beta V segments proved productive either about 87% or about 30% of the time. Presence/absence analyses rested on an assumption that sequencing depth was roughly uniform across donors.

To note about this clone: Its antigen is still unknown.

V lost 2 bases, J lost 3 bases, and 5 bases stayed unmatched. Germline V gene sequence: CDR1 SGHAT, CDR2 FQDESV (reference sequence). This CDR3 region has 16 residues. 60 Vbeta and 13 Jbeta primers were used in PCR. The protocol was immunoSEQ multiplex PCR, while the TCRdb copy is restricted to in-frame clones and leaves out a portion. The listing records some 71,000 clones. The chain employs TRBV11-1 and TRBJ2-7, with 12 bases that match TRBD2. This TCR came from a woman in her twenties or thirties in good health and CMV-seronegative. Sequenced: PBMCs. This CDR3 reads CASSLTLAGGNYEQYF. The DNA for the CDR3 is TGTGCCAGCAGCTTAACACTAGCGGGAGGAAACTACGAGCAGTACTTC.